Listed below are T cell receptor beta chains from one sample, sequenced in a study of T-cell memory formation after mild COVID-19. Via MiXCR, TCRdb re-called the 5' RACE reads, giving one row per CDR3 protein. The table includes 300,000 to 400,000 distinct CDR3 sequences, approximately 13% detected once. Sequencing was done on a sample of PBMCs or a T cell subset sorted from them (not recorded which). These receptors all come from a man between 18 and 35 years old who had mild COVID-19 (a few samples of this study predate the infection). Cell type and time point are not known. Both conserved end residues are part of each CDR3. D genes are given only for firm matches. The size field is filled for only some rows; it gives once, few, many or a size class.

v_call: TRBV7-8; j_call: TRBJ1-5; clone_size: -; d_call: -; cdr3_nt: TGTGCCAGCACTAGTCGGGCGGATCAGCCCCAGCATTTT; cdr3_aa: CASTSRADQPQHF
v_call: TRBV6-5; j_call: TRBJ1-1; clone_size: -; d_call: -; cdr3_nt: -; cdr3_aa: CASSSSGVTEAFF
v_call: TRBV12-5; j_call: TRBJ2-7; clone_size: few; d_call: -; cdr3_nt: TGTGCTAGTGGCAGGGCGAATTACGAGCAGTACTTC; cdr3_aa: CASGRANYEQYF
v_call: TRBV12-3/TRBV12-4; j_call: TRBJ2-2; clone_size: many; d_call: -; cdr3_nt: TGTGCCAGCAGTTTACGCGGTCCCGGGGAGCTGTTTTTT; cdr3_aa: CASSLRGPGELFF
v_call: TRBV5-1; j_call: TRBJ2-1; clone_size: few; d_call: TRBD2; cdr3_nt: TGCGCCAGCAGCCCCCCGGCGGGGGACAATGAGCAGTTCTTC; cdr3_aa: CASSPPAGDNEQFF
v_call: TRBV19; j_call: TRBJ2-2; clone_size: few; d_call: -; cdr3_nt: TGTGCCAGTAAGGTGGGGGGCGTCAACACCGGGGAGCTGTTTTTT; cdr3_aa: CASKVGGVNTGELFF
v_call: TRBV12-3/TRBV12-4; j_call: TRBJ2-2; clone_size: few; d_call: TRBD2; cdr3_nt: TGTGCCAGCAGTTTACTAGCGGGGGTGACCGGGGAGCTGTTTTTT; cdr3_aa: CASSLLAGVTGELFF
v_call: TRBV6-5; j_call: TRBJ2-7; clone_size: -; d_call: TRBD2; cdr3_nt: TGTGCCAGCAGTTACTCTGCGGGGGGCCTGTACGAGCAGTACTTC; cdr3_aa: CASSYSAGGLYEQYF
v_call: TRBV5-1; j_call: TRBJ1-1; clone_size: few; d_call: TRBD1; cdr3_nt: TGCGCCAGCAGCTTGCGGGGACAGGGGGCGGCTGAAGCTTTCTTT; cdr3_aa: CASSLRGQGAAEAFF
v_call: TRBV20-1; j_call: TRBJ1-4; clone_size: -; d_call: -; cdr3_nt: TGCAGTGCCCAAGGAGGGGATGAAAAACTGTTTTTT; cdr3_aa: CSAQGGDEKLFF
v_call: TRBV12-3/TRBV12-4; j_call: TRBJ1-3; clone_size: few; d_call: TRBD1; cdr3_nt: TGTGCCAGCAGTTTTGGACAGGTAGCTGGAAACACCATATATTTT; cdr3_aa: CASSFGQVAGNTIYF
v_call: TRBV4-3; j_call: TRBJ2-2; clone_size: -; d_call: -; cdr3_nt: TGCGCCAGCAGCCCAGAACCACCTCCCGGATTGAACACCGGGGAGCTGTTTTTT; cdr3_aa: CASSPEPPPGLNTGELFF
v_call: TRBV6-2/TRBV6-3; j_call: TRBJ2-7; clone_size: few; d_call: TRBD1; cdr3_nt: TGTGCCACCGAGGACAGGGACACCTACGAGCAGTACTTC; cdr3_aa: CATEDRDTYEQYF
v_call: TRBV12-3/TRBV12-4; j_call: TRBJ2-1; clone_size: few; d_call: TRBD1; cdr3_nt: TGTGCCAGCAGAAAGGACAGGGGGACAAATGAGCAGTTCTTC; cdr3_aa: CASRKDRGTNEQFF
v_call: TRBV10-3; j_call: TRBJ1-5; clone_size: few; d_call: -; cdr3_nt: TGTGCCATCAGTGAGCAGGCGGGACGGGTAAATCAGCCCCAGCATTTT; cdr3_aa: CAISEQAGRVNQPQHF
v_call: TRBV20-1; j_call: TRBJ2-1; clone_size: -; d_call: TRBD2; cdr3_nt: TGCAGTGCTAGAGGCAGCGGGGGGTCAGAATACAATGAGCAGTTCTTC; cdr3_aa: CSARGSGGSEYNEQFF
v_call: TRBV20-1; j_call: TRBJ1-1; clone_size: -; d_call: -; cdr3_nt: TGCAGTGCTCTCAGGGGATGGGGGACTGAAGCTTTCTTT; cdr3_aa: CSALRGWGTEAFF
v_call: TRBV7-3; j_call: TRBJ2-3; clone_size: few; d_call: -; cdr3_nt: TGTGCCAGCAGCCCCACCGGGTGGGGCACAGATACGCAGTATTTT; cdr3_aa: CASSPTGWGTDTQYF
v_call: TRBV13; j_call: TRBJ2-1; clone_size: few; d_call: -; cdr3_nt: TGTGCCAGCAGCGGTCAGGACAGCGGTGAGCAGTTCTTC; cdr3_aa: CASSGQDSGEQFF
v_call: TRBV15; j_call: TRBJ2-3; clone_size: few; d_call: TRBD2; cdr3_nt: TGTGCCACCAGCAGAGAACTGGCTAGCGGGGGGACAGATACGCAGTATTTT; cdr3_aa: CATSRELASGGTDTQYF
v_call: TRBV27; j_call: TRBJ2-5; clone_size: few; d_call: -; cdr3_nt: TGTGCCAGCAAGGTGGCGGGGAGCGCGACCCAGTACTTC; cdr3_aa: CASKVAGSATQYF
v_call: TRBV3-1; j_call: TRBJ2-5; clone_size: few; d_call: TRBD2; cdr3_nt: TGTGCCAGCAGCCAAGATCGGGGGACTAGTTGGCAAGAGACCCAGTACTTC; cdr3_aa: CASSQDRGTSWQETQYF
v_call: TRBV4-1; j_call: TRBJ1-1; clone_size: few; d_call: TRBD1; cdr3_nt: TGCGCCAGCAGCCAAGGGGGTGCAGGGGGCCGTTGGACTGAAGCTTTCTTT; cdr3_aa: CASSQGGAGGRWTEAFF
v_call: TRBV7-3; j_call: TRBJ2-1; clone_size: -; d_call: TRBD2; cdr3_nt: TGTGCCAGCAGCTTTACTAGCGGGGGGGACTACAATGAGCAGTTCTTC; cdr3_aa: CASSFTSGGDYNEQFF
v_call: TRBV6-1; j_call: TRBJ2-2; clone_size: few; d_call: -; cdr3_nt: TGTGCCAGCTGGATAAGGGGCGCCGGGGAGCTGTTTTTT; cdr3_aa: CASWIRGAGELFF
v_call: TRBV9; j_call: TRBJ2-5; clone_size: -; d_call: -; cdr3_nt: TGTGCCAGCAGCCGCGGCTTGGAGACCCAGTACTTC; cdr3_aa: CASSRGLETQYF
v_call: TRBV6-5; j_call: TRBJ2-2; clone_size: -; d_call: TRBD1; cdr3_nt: TGTGCCAGCAGCTTAACAGGGGCGGTTGGCGGGGAGCTGTTTTTT; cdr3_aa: CASSLTGAVGGELFF
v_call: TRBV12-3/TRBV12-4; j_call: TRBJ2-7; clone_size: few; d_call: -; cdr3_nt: TGTGCCAGCAGCCAGGGTTTTGAGCAGTACTTC; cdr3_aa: CASSQGFEQYF
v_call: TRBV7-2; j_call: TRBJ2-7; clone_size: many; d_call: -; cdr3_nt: TGTGCCAGCAGCTTGGGCCAAAGCTCCTACGAGCAGTACTTC; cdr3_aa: CASSLGQSSYEQYF
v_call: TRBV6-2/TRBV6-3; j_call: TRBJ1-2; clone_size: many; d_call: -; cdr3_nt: TGTGCCAGCAGTTCCCCCCCTAGGACTCAAGGCTACACCTTC; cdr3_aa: CASSSPPRTQGYTF